This record looks at one T cell receptor beta chain sequence and its context. This record belongs to a study of blood T cell repertoires in COVID-19. In the study overall: The United States, Italy and Spain supplied acute and convalescent COVID-19 samples. Sources were T cells, B-cell-depleted T cells, or PBMCs; the material itself was cDNA or gDNA.

The repertoire was sequenced with immunoSEQ multiplex PCR; TCRdb's copy has only in-frame clones and lacks some. Of 150,000 to 180,000 clones in the sample, around 83% are singletons; the top ten hold around 10%. The CDR3 totals 14 residues. Germline V gene lookup returns CDR1 KGHSH and CDR2 LQKENI. After removal of 3 bases from V and 7 bases from J, the junction contained 3 bases not matched to a gene. Sequences were obtained from peripheral blood. The sequence came from a woman aged 60 to 75 with COVID-19, enrolled during active disease. This chain links TRBV18 with TRBJ1-6; 7 positions agree with TRBD1. The CDR3 region has the DNA TGTGCCAGCTCACCGGGGACAGCGAATTCACCCCTCCACTTT. Its protein product is CASSPGTANSPLHF.